The 32 T cell receptor beta chains reported below all come from one sample, sequenced in a study of blood T cell repertoires in COVID-19. Profiling relied on immunoSEQ multiplex PCR, and the TCRdb table lists in-frame clones only, not all of them. The sample lists some 340,000 clones, approximately 91% occurring once. The sequenced sample was PBMCs or T cells enriched from blood (not recorded which). The receptor set was obtained from a woman in her 30s who had been exposed to COVID-19.

This sequence joins TRBV10-3 and TRBJ1-1; D gene ambiguous. V lost 7 bases and J lost 6, with 15 bases in between. CDR3 size: 13 residues. Germline V gene sequence: CDR1 ENHRY, CDR2 SYGVKD. The CDR3 DNA reads TGTGCCATCAACAGTCAGGAAATGGCTGAAGCTTTCTTT. Protein: CAINSQEMAEAFF.

The gene calls are TRBV6-5 and TRBJ2-7, with a weak D call TRBD2 (6 bases). This CDR3 contains 14 residues. CDR1 is MNHEY and CDR2 is SVGAGI in the germline V gene. Trimming removed 0 bases at V and 5 bases at J, with 11 bases between. The CDR3 spells CASSYSTRMDEQYF. The CDR3 DNA reads as TGTGCCAGCAGTTACTCGACTAGAATGGACGAGCAGTACTTC.

CDR3 loop: CASSWTGRGYTF. CDR3 DNA: TGTGCCAGCAGCTGGACAGGACGCGGCTACACCTTC. The chain joins TRBV7-2 to TRBJ1-2; 7 bases match TRBD1. Germline values: CDR1 SGHTA, CDR2 FQGNSA. The CDR3 consists of 12 residues. With 4 bases clipped from V and 8 bases from J, the junction kept 4 bases outside the gene matches.

The V call is TRBV6-6, the J call TRBJ1-1, with 9 bases fitting TRBD1. CDR1 MNHNY and CDR2 SVGAGI come from the germline V gene (reference sequence). The CDR3 loop spans 12 amino acids. The V and J ends lost 4 bases and 11 bases, in that order; junction bases with no gene match: 5. The CDR3 spells CASSSRDRDAFF. CDR3 coding DNA: TGTGCCAGCAGTTCCCGGGACAGGGACGCTTTCTTT.

The rearrangement links TRBV4-2 to TRBJ1-2, with a tentative D call TRBD1 (5 bases). CDR3 length: 17 amino acids. CDR1 is LGHNA and CDR2 is YNFKEQ in the germline V gene. Trimming pared 1 base from V and 2 bases from J, leaving 17 bases between. CDR3 sequence (DNA): TGTGCCAGCAGCCAAGGGGCGGGGACTTCGGCAAACTATGGCTACACCTTC. This encodes CASSQGAGTSANYGYTF.

The rearrangement joins TRBV7-9 to TRBJ1-2; tentative D call: TRBD1 (6 bases). With 5 bases removed from V and 4 bases from J, the gap between germline ends came to 17 bases. This CDR3 spans 15 amino acids. Germline-derived CDR1 and CDR2 are SEHNR and FQNEAQ (reference sequence). The CDR3 spells CASSNNPDRIYGYTF. The CDR3 coding sequence is TGTGCCAGCAGCAACAACCCGGACAGAATCTATGGCTACACCTTC.

The rearrangement links TRBV15 to TRBJ1-4, with no clear D. CDR3 length equals 15 residues. The V end lost 4 bases, the J end lost 4 bases, and 13 bases lay between the germline ends. Germline CDR1 is LNHNV and CDR2 is YYDKDF (reference sequence). The CDR3: CATSTRTSGNEKLFF. CDR3 bases: TGTGCCACCAGCACCCGGACGAGCGGTAATGAAAAACTGTTTTTT. The full variable domain, in which reference TRBV15 and TRBJ1-4 provide the parts outside the CDR3, is DAMVIQNPRYQVTQFGKPVTLSCSQTLNHNVMYWYQQKSSQAPKLLFHYYDKDFNNEADTPDNFQSRRPNTSFCFLDIRSPGLGDTAMYLCATSTRTSGNEKLFFGSGTQLSVL.

The chain employs TRBV6-2 or TRBV6-3 and TRBJ1-5; TRBD1 is a possible D gene (5 bases). CDR3 length equals 13 residues. Germline-derived CDR1 and CDR2 are MNHEY and SVGEGT. V was shortened by 2 bases and J by 6 bases, with 8 bases between the two germline ends. The CDR3 protein is CASSYAGRQPQHF. In nucleotides, the CDR3 is TGTGCCAGCAGTTACGCAGGGCGTCAGCCCCAGCATTTT.

The chain joins TRBV6-5 to TRBJ1-1; 7 positions match TRBD1. The CDR3 consists of 11 residues. Trimming took 6 bases from V and 5 from J; bases not matched to a gene: 0. Germline lookup yields CDR1 MNHEY and CDR2 SVGAGI. CDR3 amino acids: CASRQGTEAFF. CDR3 in DNA: TGTGCCAGCAGACAGGGGACTGAAGCTTTCTTT.

The chain couples TRBV10-3 to TRBJ1-2; D is undetermined. This CDR3 is 14 amino acids long. Germline V CDR1 and CDR2: ENHRY, SYGVKD. V lost 3 bases and J lost 8, with 16 bases in between. The CDR3, as DNA: TGTGCCATCAGTGACAGCGATAAGCTTGGGGGCTACACCTTC. Translating it yields CAISDSDKLGGYTF.

J is TRBJ1-2 and V is TRBV19; D is perhaps TRBD1 (6 bases). Germline assignment: CDR1 LNHDA and CDR2 SQIVND (reference sequence). This CDR3 has 14 amino acids. With 7 bases removed from V and 4 bases from J, the gap between germline ends came to 16 bases. CDR3 region: CASTGTRTIYGYTF. DNA of the CDR3: TGTGCCAGTACGGGGACACGAACAATCTATGGCTACACCTTC.

The rearrangement links TRBV5-1 to TRBJ1-2; 10 bases agree with TRBD1. Germline CDR1 SGHRS, CDR2 YFSETQ. This CDR3 comprises 14 residues. V lost 3 bases to trimming and J lost 7 bases; unmatched junction nucleotides: 6. The CDR3 region is CASSWRDRGGGYTF. CDR3 coding DNA: TGCGCCAGCAGCTGGAGGGACAGGGGTGGTGGCTACACCTTC.

CDR3 nucleotide sequence: TGTGCCAGCGCAGGTTCGTACGAGCAGTACTTC. Translation gives CASAGSYEQYF. The V and J genes are TRBV6-5 and TRBJ2-7; D gene ambiguous. Germline V gene data show CDR1 as MNHEY and CDR2 as SVGAGI. The CDR3 has 11 residues. V lost 8 bases, J lost 4 bases, and 9 bases lay in between.

The V gene is TRBV7-4, the J gene TRBJ1-2; D call uncertain. Germline V gene sequence: CDR1 SGHVT, CDR2 SQSDAQ. CDR3 length: 14 residues. Between the trimmed V and J ends, which lost 3 bases and 3 bases, there was a span of 11 bases. For the CDR3, the DNA is TGTGCCAGCAGCTTGACTGTGTGCTACTATGGCTACACCTTC. Translation: CASSLTVCYYGYTF.

This chain connects TRBV5-1 to TRBJ2-1; no clear D. The length of the CDR3 is 14 residues. The V gene lost 0 bases and the J gene lost 2 bases, with 6 bases spanning the gap. CDR1 and CDR2 from the germline V gene are SGHRS and YFSETQ. The CDR3 here is CASSLVAAYNEQFF. DNA of the CDR3: TGCGCCAGCAGCTTGGTGGCGGCCTACAATGAGCAGTTCTTC.

V and J are TRBV4-3 and TRBJ1-1; D is ambiguous. V gave up 2 bases and J gave up 4 bases, with 11 bases separating them. Looked up from germline, CDR1 is LGHNA and CDR2 is YSLEER. The CDR3 is made up of 14 amino acids. CDR3: CASSQSPRGTEAFF. The CDR3 DNA reads TGCGCCAGCAGCCAATCCCCCCGCGGCACTGAAGCTTTCTTT.

The chain joins TRBV7-2 to TRBJ1-2; TRBD1 is a possible D gene (5 bases). CDR3 length equals 13 residues. CDR1 is SGHTA and CDR2 is FQGNSA in the germline V gene. The V end lost 0 bases, the J end lost 7 bases, and 9 bases lay between the germline ends. The CDR3 protein is CASSLAGLAGYTF. CDR3 in DNA: TGTGCCAGCAGCTTAGCGGGACTTGCTGGCTACACCTTC. Full variable domain (rest looked up from reference TRBV7-2 and TRBJ1-2): GAGVSQSPSNKVTEKGKDVELRCDPISGHTALYWYRQSLGQGLEFLIYFQGNSAPDKSGLPSDRFSAERTGGSVSTLTIQRTQQEDSAVYLCASSLAGLAGYTFGSGTRLTVV.

This clone was recorded once. The rearrangement links TRBV5-1 to TRBJ2-7; 7 positions match TRBD1. The trim removed 6 bases at V and 4 bases at J, leaving 7 bases unmatched. Germline V CDR1 and CDR2: SGHRS, YFSETQ. This CDR3 spans 13 amino acids. The CDR3 nucleotides are TGCGCCAGCATTACCGGGACAGCATACGAGCAGTACTTC. Protein product: CASITGTAYEQYF.

The J gene is TRBJ1-2, the V gene TRBV29-1, with a weak D call TRBD1 (6 bases). The CDR3 runs to 14 residues. V was clipped by 4 bases and J by 4 bases, with 16 bases between them. Germline values: CDR1 SQVTM, CDR2 ANQGSEA. The CDR3 sequence: CSVGPGEFGYGYTF. DNA of the CDR3: TGCAGCGTTGGGCCAGGGGAATTTGGCTATGGCTACACCTTC.

This rearrangement joins TRBV24-1 to TRBJ1-2; no reliable D call. Deletions cut 2 bases from V and 4 bases from J, with 10 bases between. The V gene's germline CDR1 is KGHDR and CDR2 SFDVKD. The CDR3 contains 14 residues. Here the CDR3 reads CATSDSTVAYGYTF. Here the CDR3 DNA reads TGTGCCACCAGTGATTCGACGGTAGCCTATGGCTACACCTTC.

The V and J genes are TRBV13 and TRBJ2-1, with D possibly being TRBD1 (7 bases). Looked up from germline, CDR1 is PRHDT and CDR2 is FYEKMQ (reference sequence). Trimming removed 5 bases at V and 0 bases at J, with 14 bases between. This CDR3 region has 16 residues. For the CDR3, the DNA is TGTGCCAGCAGCCAGGGGGGAAGGAGCTCCTACAATGAGCAGTTCTTC. It translates to CASSQGGRSSYNEQFF.

In DNA form, the CDR3 reads TGTGCCAGCAGTGTTTCCGGGACAGGGGTCCTGGGAGACACTGAAGCTTTCTTT. This sequence encodes CASSVSGTGVLGDTEAFF. V usage is TRBV27 and J usage is TRBJ1-1, with TRBD1 matching over 10 bases. CDR3 length: 18 residues. V trimming: 5 bases; J trimming: 3 bases; junction bases outside the gene matches: 15. The germline CDR1 and CDR2 sequences are MNHEY and SMNVEV (reference sequence).

V and J are TRBV7-2 and TRBJ2-1, with TRBD2 as a possible D gene (6 bases). V gave up 5 bases and J gave up 4 bases, with 18 bases separating them. This CDR3 comprises 16 residues. Germline CDR1 and CDR2: SGHTA and FQGNSA. Written as DNA, the CDR3 is TGTGCCAGCAGCCCAACCGGGAGCAAGCGATACAATGAGCAGTTCTTC. This translates into CASSPTGSKRYNEQFF.

The chain has TRBV11-2 and TRBJ2-2, with 7 bases matching TRBD1. The CDR3 loop spans 15 amino acids. Germline V gene sequence: CDR1 SGHAT, CDR2 FQNNGV. With 4 bases clipped from V and 3 bases from J, the junction kept 5 bases outside the gene matches. The CDR3 sequence: CASSSRDRHTGELFF. The CDR3 DNA reads as TGTGCCAGCAGCTCCCGGGACAGACACACCGGGGAGCTGTTTTTT. Full variable domain (remainder filled in from reference TRBV11-2 and TRBJ2-2): EAGVAQSPRYKIIEKRQSVAFWCNPISGHATLYWYQQILGQGPKLLIQFQNNGVVDDSQLPKDRFSAERLKGVDSTLKIQPAKLEDSAVYLCASSSRDRHTGELFFGEGSRLTVL.

The CDR3 sequence is CASSFWTSGSTDTQYF. CDR3 in DNA: TGTGCCAGCAGCTTTTGGACTAGCGGGAGCACAGATACGCAGTATTTT. The chain couples TRBV5-4 to TRBJ2-3, with 11 bases identical to TRBD2. Unmatched junction bases numbered 2, after V lost 2 bases and J lost 0 bases. Germline assignment: CDR1 SGHNT and CDR2 YYREEE (reference sequence). The CDR3 is 16 residues long.

This clone was detected only a few times. The rearrangement joins TRBV5-1 to TRBJ2-2; 9 bases match TRBD1. The CDR3 has 15 amino acids. Germline values: CDR1 SGHRS, CDR2 YFSETQ. V lost 4 bases, J lost 0 bases, and 1 base stayed unmatched. The CDR3 sequence: CASSDRGTNTGELFF. CDR3 in DNA: TGCGCCAGCAGCGACAGGGGGACGAACACCGGGGAGCTGTTTTTT.

The chain carries TRBV4-2 and TRBJ2-1; D gene ambiguous. This CDR3 comprises 16 residues. The germline V and J ends were trimmed by 1 base and 4 bases, with 14 bases remaining between them. Germline loops: CDR1 LGHNA, CDR2 YNFKEQ. The CDR3 sequence is CASSQGRSALYNEQFF. The CDR3 bases are TGTGCCAGCAGCCAAGGCAGGTCCGCACTTTACAATGAGCAGTTCTTC.

A single count supports this clone. The chain uses TRBV7-9 and TRBJ1-4; a weak D match, TRBD1 (5 bases). This CDR3 spans 16 amino acids. Trimming took 4 bases from V and 0 from J, leaving 12 bases between them. CDR1 and CDR2 from the germline V gene are SEHNR and FQNEAQ (reference sequence). CDR3 region: CASSSGGTSTNEKLFF. DNA for the CDR3: TGTGCCAGCAGCTCTGGAGGGACGTCAACTAATGAAAAACTGTTTTTT.

This clone was detected a few times. V gene TRBV5-1 combines with J gene TRBJ2-2, with TRBD2 matching over 9 bases. Germline-derived CDR1 and CDR2 are SGHRS and YFSETQ. V gave up 4 bases and J gave up 6 bases; unmatched junction bases: 13. The length of the CDR3 is 17 residues. The CDR3 reads CASSQVPSGGHPGELFF. The CDR3 DNA reads as TGCGCCAGCAGCCAAGTCCCCAGCGGGGGGCATCCCGGGGAGCTGTTTTTT.

The chain couples TRBV5-4 to TRBJ1-1; possible D gene TRBD1, 5 bases. Germline V lookup: CDR1 SGHNT, CDR2 YYREEE (reference sequence). V gave up 4 bases and J gave up 3 bases, with 10 bases separating them. The CDR3 loop spans 13 amino acids. DNA for the CDR3: TGTGCCAGCAGCCTGACAGAACACACTGAAGCTTTCTTT. Translating gives CASSLTEHTEAFF.

V and J are TRBV3-1 (or the pseudogene TRBV3-2) and TRBJ2-3; 7 bases fit TRBD2. Germline V gives CDR1 LGHDT, CDR2 YNNKEL (reference sequence). This CDR3 has 15 residues. V was pared by 5 bases and J by 10 bases, with 15 bases of the junction left unmatched. CDR3 sequence reads: CASSGGAGVRSAQYF. The CDR3 coding sequence is TGTGCCAGCAGCGGAGGGGCGGGGGTAAGGTCAGCGCAGTATTTT.

This rearrangement joins TRBV15 to TRBJ1-2; D might be TRBD1 (5 bases). This CDR3 is built from 14 residues. V was cut by 1 base and J by 4 bases, with 10 bases left in between. Germline V gives CDR1 LNHNV, CDR2 YYDKDF (reference sequence). CDR3 sequence (DNA): TGTGCCACCAGCAGAGCCCGGGACTCCTATGGCTACACCTTC. This gives the protein CATSRARDSYGYTF.